This TCR beta chain was recorded in a study of blood T cell repertoires in COVID-19. Sequenced by immunoSEQ multiplex PCR; TCRdb stores in-frame clones only, minus some. The table shows roughly 100,000 clones, with about 90% occurring only once. CDR3 size: 16 residues. From germline, CDR1 is SGHRS and CDR2 YFSETQ. V gave up 3 bases and J gave up 4 bases; unmatched junction bases: 11. The material sequenced was peripheral blood. This sequence was found in a young man with acute or convalescent COVID-19. V gene TRBV5-1 combines with J gene TRBJ1-1; 8 positions match TRBD1. CDR3 coding DNA: TGCGCCAGCAGCTCGGAAGATTCTACAGGGGGCACTGAAGCTTTCTTT. It is translated as CASSSEDSTGGTEAFF.